The 31 T cell receptor beta chains below all came from one sample that was sequenced in a study of Ad26.COV2.S vaccination and SARS-CoV-2 variants. Some clones are missing from TCRdb's copy, which holds only in-frame ones; the method was immunoSEQ multiplex PCR. This table has 380,000 or so clones, approximately 86% appearing once. Treatment indicated: roughly 19 received Ad26.COV2.S at low or high dose, single or two shots; roughly five received placebo; per-sample allocation not given. Samples were taken on day 63 after the first vaccine or placebo injection. This material consisted of peripheral blood, taken in a trial of Ad26.COV2.S vaccine versus placebo. Receptors were obtained from a person aged 18-60 years who received the Ad26.COV2.S COVID-19 vaccine or a placebo.

The J gene is TRBJ2-1, the V gene TRBV9, with 9 positions matching TRBD1. The CDR3 runs to 17 residues. Looked up from germline, CDR1 is SGDLS and CDR2 is YYNGEE. V trimming: 0 bases; J trimming: 8 bases; junction bases outside the gene matches: 12. The CDR3 sequence: CASSVGTGAQGRDEQFF. The CDR3 nucleotides are TGTGCCAGCAGCGTAGGGACAGGGGCCCAAGGTCGTGATGAGCAGTTCTTC.

V usage is TRBV7-2 and J usage is TRBJ2-3, with TRBD2 identical over 14 bases. There are 17 residues in the CDR3. The V gene end was trimmed by 1 base and the J gene end by 5 bases; junction bases not matched to a gene: 5. Germline CDR1 and CDR2: SGHTA and FQGNSA. The CDR3 spells CASSLEGTSGGGDTQYF. The CDR3 coding sequence is TGTGCCAGCAGCTTAGAAGGGACTAGCGGGGGAGGAGATACGCAGTATTTT.

This chain's CDR3 is CASSILRSRSSYNEQFF. DNA for the CDR3: TGTGCCAGTAGTATTTTGCGGAGCAGGAGCTCCTACAATGAGCAGTTCTTC. J is TRBJ2-1 and V is TRBV19, with D uncertain. The CDR3 sequence is 17 residues long. Trimming removed 3 bases at V and 0 bases at J, with 15 bases between. Germline loops: CDR1 LNHDA, CDR2 SQIVND (reference sequence).

The chain couples TRBV6-5 to TRBJ2-1; D is unresolved. The length of the CDR3 is 11 residues. V dropped 6 bases and J dropped 4 bases, with 4 bases sitting between them. Germline assignment: CDR1 MNHEY and CDR2 SVGAGI. CDR3 sequence reads: CASSWYNEQFF. CDR3 bases: TGTGCCAGCAGCTGGTACAATGAGCAGTTCTTC.

The rearrangement uses TRBV7-9 and TRBJ2-7, with TRBD1 identical over 7 bases. Germline V gene lookup returns CDR1 SEHNR and CDR2 FQNEAQ (reference sequence). V lost 4 bases, J lost 4 bases, and 7 bases stayed unmatched. This CDR3 has 14 amino acids. The CDR3 loop reads CASSSEGAPYEQYF. The DNA for the CDR3 is TGTGCCAGCAGCTCCGAGGGGGCTCCTTACGAGCAGTACTTC.

Remarks on this clone: Different DNA sequences within this sample yield the same CDR3. The chain has TRBV4-3 and TRBJ2-3; 7 positions match TRBD2. Germline CDR1 reads LGHNA; CDR2 reads YSLEER. This CDR3 comprises 16 residues. J was trimmed by 1 base and V by 0 bases; bases with no gene match: 4. The CDR3 sequence: CASSQDLLAGTDTQYF. The CDR3 DNA sequence: TGCGCCAGCAGCCAAGATCTTCTAGCGGGCACAGATACGCAGTATTTT.

The chain is built from TRBV19 and TRBJ2-7, with a possible D match to TRBD1 (5 bases). This CDR3 spans 13 amino acids. The germline V and J ends were trimmed by 4 bases and 1 base, with 8 bases remaining between them. CDR1 LNHDA and CDR2 SQIVND come from the germline V gene (reference sequence). DNA of the CDR3: TGTGCCAGTAGTACCGACAGTTCCTACGAGCAGTACTTC. This translates into CASSTDSSYEQYF.

The CDR3 loop reads CASSIRGRGVKTEAFF. The CDR3 nucleotides are TGTGCCAGTAGTATTAGGGGCAGGGGAGTAAAAACTGAAGCTTTCTTT. The V and J genes are TRBV19 and TRBJ1-1, with D possibly matching TRBD1 (6 bases). This CDR3 comprises 16 residues. V shed 3 bases and J shed 5 bases, with 19 bases lying between them. CDR1 is LNHDA, CDR2 SQIVND, per germline (reference sequence).

This clone came up once. The rearrangement joins TRBV12-3 or TRBV12-4 to TRBJ2-1, with D possibly TRBD1 on 5 matching bases. V was clipped by 8 bases and J by 3 bases, with 11 bases between them. The CDR3 has 13 residues. The DNA for the CDR3 is TGTGCCAGCTTGCAGACAGACTACAATGAGCAGTTCTTC. It is translated as CASLQTDYNEQFF.

The chain links TRBV9 to TRBJ2-1; the match to TRBD1 covers 8 bases. Trimming removed 3 bases from V and 3 bases from J; junction bases left unmatched: 2. The CDR3 has 14 amino acids. Germline CDR1 SGDLS, CDR2 YYNGEE. CDR3 sequence (DNA): TGTGCCAGCAGCGGGACAGGGTTCTACAATGAGCAGTTCTTC. This sequence encodes CASSGTGFYNEQFF.

The rearrangement uses TRBV11-3 and TRBJ1-3; no reliable D call. The CDR3 spans 14 residues. Germline-derived CDR1 and CDR2 are SGHNT and YENEEA. V lost 0 bases to trimming and J lost 9 bases, with 12 bases between them. CDR3 protein: CASSLDATASTIYF. The DNA of the CDR3 is TGTGCCAGCAGCTTAGATGCCACGGCGAGCACCATATATTTT.

The chain employs TRBV29-1 and TRBJ2-1, with D hard to call. With 5 bases removed from V and 12 bases from J, the gap between germline ends came to 14 bases. Germline values: CDR1 SQVTM, CDR2 ANQGSEA. The CDR3 has 11 amino acids. The CDR3 region is CSVRRASGQFF. DNA for the CDR3: TGCAGCGTTAGACGGGCCTCGGGGCAGTTCTTC.

J is TRBJ2-7 and V is TRBV5-5; D is ambiguous. The CDR3 extends over 11 amino acids. Trimming took off 2 bases at V and 9 bases at J, with 9 bases between the two ends. The germline gives CDR1 SGHKS, CDR2 YYEKEE (reference sequence). The CDR3 DNA sequence: TGTGCCAGCAGCTTCGGGTATGGGCAGTACTTC. The encoded protein is CASSFGYGQYF. Using reference TRBV5-5 and TRBJ2-7 for the parts outside the CDR3, the full variable domain is DAGVTQSPTHLIKTRGQQVTLRCSPISGHKSVSWYQQVLGQGPQFIFQYYEKEERGRGNFPDRFSARQFPNYSSELNVNALLLGDSALYLCASSFGYGQYFGPGTRLTVT.

This chain joins TRBV12-3 or TRBV12-4 and TRBJ2-1; the D gene is possibly TRBD2 (6 bases). Between the trimmed V and J ends, which lost 5 bases and 7 bases, there was a span of 9 bases. This CDR3 region has 12 residues. CDR3 in amino acids: CASSGDWNEQFF. CDR3 sequence (DNA): TGTGCCAGCAGTGGGGACTGGAATGAGCAGTTCTTC.

The J gene is TRBJ1-1, the V gene TRBV14; D unresolved. Trimming took off 1 base at V and 4 bases at J, with 10 bases between the two ends. The CDR3 runs 14 residues. Per germline, CDR1 SGHDN and CDR2 FVKESK. The CDR3 protein is CASSQVSTFTEAFF. The CDR3 DNA reads TGTGCCAGCAGCCAAGTTAGCACTTTCACTGAAGCTTTCTTT.

CDR3 nucleotides: TGTGCCAGCAGCCGGGACTACACAGATACGCAGTATTTT. Protein sequence: CASSRDYTDTQYF. The rearrangement links TRBV5-6 to TRBJ2-3; 7 bases agree with TRBD2. This CDR3 has 13 residues. Per the germline V gene, CDR1 is SGHDT and CDR2 is YYEEEE. V dropped 4 bases and J dropped 2; count of bases not matched to a gene: 1.

The V and J genes are TRBV3-1 (or the pseudogene TRBV3-2) and TRBJ1-2, with D perhaps TRBD1 (6 bases). Germline V gene data show CDR1 as LGHDT and CDR2 as YNNKEL (reference sequence). The CDR3 spans 16 residues. The V end lost 4 bases, the J end lost 7 bases, and 22 bases lay between the germline ends. The CDR3 reads CASSPRGGRGTGGYTF. The CDR3 DNA is TGTGCCAGCAGCCCTCGCGGGGGGCGGGGAACCGGTGGCTACACCTTC.

This chain uses TRBV4-3 with TRBJ2-7; TRBD2 might be the D (5 bases). The germline V gene encodes CDR1 LGHNA and CDR2 YSLEER. V was cut by 3 bases and J by 0 bases, with 9 bases left in between. The CDR3 totals 14 residues. The CDR3 nucleotides are TGCGCCAGCAGCCAGTCCGGGGTCTCCTACGAGCAGTACTTC. It codes for CASSQSGVSYEQYF.

The J gene is TRBJ2-2, the V gene TRBV27; TRBD2 aligns across 9 bases. The CDR3 runs to 14 residues. The V segment lost 3 bases and the J segment 5 bases; nucleotides outside the gene matches: 1. The germline V gene has CDR1 MNHEY and CDR2 SMNVEV (reference sequence). CDR3 sequence: CASSLRGGTGELFF. CDR3 DNA: TGTGCCAGCAGTTTGCGGGGGGGTACCGGGGAGCTGTTTTTT.

This clone has just a few counts. The J gene is TRBJ1-5, the V gene TRBV19; TRBD1 aligns across 9 bases. V was clipped by 6 bases and J by 1 base; unmatched bases: 7. Per germline, CDR1 LNHDA and CDR2 SQIVND (reference sequence). The CDR3 covers 16 residues. Here the CDR3 DNA reads TGTGCCAGTAGGCTAGGACAGGGGAGAAGCAATCAGCCCCAGCATTTT. Its translation is CASRLGQGRSNQPQHF.

The chain links TRBV11-2 to TRBJ1-2; D is uncertain. V was clipped by 2 bases and J by 8 bases, with 18 bases between them. This CDR3 is 15 amino acids long. CDR1 SGHAT and CDR2 FQNNGV come from the germline V gene. In DNA, the CDR3 is TGTGCCAGCAGCTTAAGTACGGTGTCGGCAGGAGGCTACACCTTC. Encoded protein: CASSLSTVSAGGYTF.

This clone was detected only a few times. The chain is built from TRBV4-1 and TRBJ1-2; possible D gene TRBD1, 6 bases. V was cut by 0 bases and J by 3 bases, with 14 bases left in between. CDR1 and CDR2 from the germline V gene are MGHRA and YSYEKL. The CDR3 totals 16 residues. CDR3 DNA sequence: TGCGCCAGCAGCCAAGAGCTCCGCTCAGGGGACTATGGCTACACCTTC. Its translation is CASSQELRSGDYGYTF.

This clone has a handful of counts. CDR3 coding DNA: TGTGCCACCAGCAGAGATCTCAGGGGCTACTACGAGCAGTACTTC. It specifies CATSRDLRGYYEQYF. The chain combines TRBV15 with TRBJ2-7, with D perhaps matching TRBD1 (6 bases). The CDR3 runs 15 residues. Trimming pared 0 bases from V and 3 bases from J, leaving 12 bases between. Per the germline V gene, CDR1 is LNHNV and CDR2 is YYDKDF (reference sequence).

In this sample, this clone turned up once. Here the CDR3 DNA reads TGTGCCAGCAGTTGGGCTTCCTCCACTGAAGCTTTCTTT. Its translation: CASSWASSTEAFF. The chain recombines TRBV5-6 with TRBJ1-1, with unresolved D. V lost 5 bases, J lost 4 bases, and 12 bases lay in between. The germline V gene has CDR1 SGHDT and CDR2 YYEEEE. CDR3 length equals 13 residues.

V and J are TRBV19 and TRBJ2-1, with a tentative D call TRBD1 (6 bases). Germline V gene lookup returns CDR1 LNHDA and CDR2 SQIVND (reference sequence). The V end was cut by 6 bases, the J end by 3 bases, with 15 bases between. This CDR3 has 15 residues. CDR3: CASSLRGPLYNEQFF. The CDR3, as DNA: TGTGCCAGTAGCCTCAGGGGACCTCTCTACAATGAGCAGTTCTTC. The whole variable domain, remainder taken from reference TRBV19 and TRBJ2-1, is DGGITQSPKYLFRKEGQNVTLSCEQNLNHDAMYWYRQDPGQGLRLIYYSQIVNDFQKGDIAEGYSVSREKKESFPLTVTSAQKNPTAFYLCASSLRGPLYNEQFFGPGTRLTVL.

The V gene is TRBV18, the J gene TRBJ1-1, with TRBD1 matching over 10 bases. The CDR3 totals 12 residues. J gave up 9 bases and V 5 bases, and 3 bases lay outside the gene matches. Germline CDR1 KGHSH, CDR2 LQKENI. Here the CDR3 DNA reads TGTGCCAGCTCATCCGACAGGGGGCAAGCTTTCTTT. This codes for CASSSDRGQAFF. The full variable domain, with the rest looked up from reference TRBV18 and TRBJ1-1, is NAGVMQNPRHLVRRRGQEARLRCSPMKGHSHVYWYRQLPEEGLKFMVYLQKENIIDESGMPKERFSAEFPKEGPSILRIQQVVRGDSAAYFCASSSDRGQAFFGQGTRLTVV.

Only a few counts were recorded for this clone. This chain joins TRBV7-2 and TRBJ1-4; TRBD1 matches at 7 bases. V was clipped by 5 bases and J by 8 bases; unmatched bases: 8. The CDR3 loop spans 14 amino acids. Germline loops: CDR1 SGHTA, CDR2 FQGNSA. The CDR3 spells CASSQRQGGEKLFF. CDR3 DNA: TGTGCCAGCAGCCAGAGACAGGGTGGAGAAAAACTGTTTTTT.

The chain's CDR3 is CASSFLGGHTEAFF. As DNA, the CDR3 is TGTGCCAGCAGTTTCTTGGGGGGCCACACTGAAGCTTTCTTT. This chain joins TRBV28 and TRBJ1-1, with D possibly being TRBD1 (6 bases). The ends were cut back, 3 bases at V and 3 bases at J, with 11 bases in the middle. The CDR3 consists of 14 residues. Germline lookup yields CDR1 MDHEN and CDR2 SYDVKM.

The V and J genes are TRBV23-1 and TRBJ2-7, with a possible D match to TRBD2 (5 bases). TRBV23-1 is flagged as an ORF with uncertain function. The CDR3 has 12 amino acids. V gave up 8 bases and J gave up 6 bases, with 14 bases separating them. The CDR3 DNA reads as TGCGCCAGCGCCCCGGACGGGGTCGAGCAGTACTTC. Its protein product is CASAPDGVEQYF.

This chain uses TRBV27 with TRBJ1-2; 7 positions match TRBD1. This CDR3 has 15 residues. With V trimmed by 0 bases and J by 4 bases, 5 bases remained unmatched. CDR1 and CDR2 (germline): MNHEY, SMNVEV (reference sequence). CDR3 amino acids: CASSLSIQGTYGYTF. CDR3 DNA: TGTGCCAGCAGTTTATCGATACAGGGGACCTATGGCTACACCTTC.

The chain uses TRBV7-2 and TRBJ1-2; 7 nucleotides line up with TRBD1. The CDR3 totals 13 residues. Losses at the gene ends were 5 bases for V and 6 bases for J; bases not matched to a gene: 6. CDR1 and CDR2 from the germline V gene are SGHTA and FQGNSA. The CDR3 sequence: CASSTQGRNGYTF. CDR3 DNA sequence: TGTGCCAGCAGCACACAGGGGAGAAATGGCTACACCTTC.